This entry concerns a single TCR beta chain. This receptor's antigen is unknown. No much larger clonotype is one base removed from it; base qualities were not supplied. The library came from PCR. DNA from cultured CD4+ T cells underwent TCR sequencing with the Oncomine TCR Beta short-read assay at the Johns Hopkins FTIC core. Genomic DNA was extracted from the cultured CD4+ T cells with the QIAamp micro DNA kit. The Oncomine TCR Beta libraries from cultured CD4+ T cells were pooled using unique dual indexes and then sequenced on an Illumina iSeq 100. The original methods were these. Non-productive sequences were removed, and CDR3s not starting with C, not ending with F or W, or shorter than 7 amino acids were discarded. The MANAFEST web application identified antigen-specific clonotypes by comparing peptide-stimulated wells against reference wells and other culture wells. To be called positive, a clone needed an FDR below 0.05, an odds ratio above 5, and a productive frequency above 0.1% in at least two of three replicate wells. Cross-reactive clonotypes were defined as significantly expanded in both SARS-CoV-2 spike wells and at least one common cold coronavirus spike condition. Levenshtein distances (stringdist) and unrooted phylogenetic trees (ape) in R version 3.6.1 were used to assess CDR3 homology. TCRdb ran its own pipeline on the public reads, namely fastp trimming at Q25 and MiXCR clone calling, and kept in-frame beta chains. Rows merge per CDR3 protein into single entries with the most common DNA and genes. These V and J calls originate from TCRdb's pipeline instead of the authors' own analysis. Recorded for this sample are over 10,000 distinct CDR3 sequences; 44% of them occurred a single time. The ten most abundant clones make up about an eighth of the sample.

The sample belongs to a study of vaccination and CD4 T cells after COVID-19 (dated 2022 in TCRdb). Broadly, across the study: Convalescent patients had a positive SARS-CoV-2 result on nasal swab PCR, and of these patients, 8 or 9 had mild disease and one had severe disease. Post-vaccine blood samples were taken a median of 72 days after the second vaccine dose, with a range of roughly 14 to 241 days. Overlapping spike peptide pools from SARS-CoV-2 and from the common cold coronaviruses HCoV-NL63, HCoV-OC43 and HCoV-229E were used as culture stimuli. As controls, cultures received a CEFX viral epitope pool (the positive control), an HIV-1 Nef peptide pool (the negative control), or no peptide at all. In roughly 10 COVID-19 convalescent patients and a handful of infection-naive healthy vaccine recipients, the spike-specific CD4+ TCR repertoire before mRNA vaccination was compared with the repertoire after mRNA vaccination. Post-COVID blood samples were collected from convalescent patients a median of around 100 days after diagnosis, with a range of roughly 30 to 170 days. Two doses of either the Pfizer-BioNTech BNT162b2 vaccine (n=8) or the Moderna mRNA-1273 vaccine (n=2) were administered to participants. Six males and four females were included in the convalescent cohort, with two Hispanic individuals, seven Caucasians, two Asians and one multiracial person represented. The full study reports these points: The number of convalescent patients in the study was relatively small, and the study did not examine early timepoints following natural infection. The median count of SARS-CoV-2-reactive clonotypes went up from about 23 after infection to 35 to 40 after vaccination, although the change was not significant. Of the vaccine-specific clones in convalescent patients, 304 of 307, or nearly all, reacted only to SARS-CoV-2 spike and did not cross-react with common cold coronaviruses. In convalescent patients, a median 86.3% of post-vaccine SARS-CoV-2-reactive clones were detected only after vaccination, and vaccine-specific priming was suggested by this finding.

The CDR3 covers 14 residues, taking in both the cysteine and the phenylalanine. Just CDR3 DNA is preserved here, 42 bases in frame from base 1. The germline V gene (reference sequence) supplies CDR1 DFQATT and CDR2 SNEGSKA. At the junction V is shortened by 6 bases and J by 3 bases, with 15 bases in between. The treatment or condition label of this sample denotes: roughly ten-day PBMC culture with coronavirus spike peptide pools or control peptides (ViraFEST assay). To expand antigen-specific T cells with peptide pools and then pick out the expanded clonotypes through TCR sequencing, the study relied on the ViraFEST assay. Positive SARS-CoV-2 PCR tests in the convalescent patients dated from March to December 2020, before Alpha, Beta and Delta variants emerged in the United States. Each well held around 2 million PBMCs cultured in IMDM containing around 5.1% human AB serum and around 10 IU/ml IL-2, with 8.5 to 10 ug/ml peptide pools added. Half of the culture medium was replaced with fresh IL-2-containing medium on days 3 and 7. Once the cells had been in culture for over nine days, the EasySep CD4+ T cell isolation kit was used to isolate CD4+ T cells by negative selection. PBMCs were separated from whole blood using Ficoll-Paque Plus gradient centrifugation and then either used fresh or cryopreserved at -140C. Triplicate wells were generally used for each culture condition.

This TCR derives from a human donor who had recovered from COVID-19. The V gene is TRBV20-1 and the J gene is TRBJ2-1; D gene: possibly TRBD2, on 6 matching bases. Input material: CD4+ T cells from blood, cultured in vitro. The CDR3 here reads CSADLARIYNEQFF. The nucleotides are TGCAGTGCAGACCTAGCGAGGATCTACAATGAGCAGTTCTTC.